A selection of T cell receptor beta chains follows, all from one sample in a study of shared clonotypes between healthy human individuals. The method was immunoSEQ multiplex PCR; TCRdb's version includes in-frame clones alone and lacks a portion of them. The sample records about 1.9 million clones, over 85% being singletons. The sequenced sample consisted of naive CD8+ T cells from PBMCs. Source of these receptors: a man aged 18 to 35 in good health. Some clones in this sample may be carry-over from other donors' samples. Both conserved end residues are part of each CDR3. D genes are given only for firm matches. Rows may omit the clone size; those that give it use once, few, many or a size class.

D: -; V: TRBV27; J: TRBJ1-1; size: -; DNA: TGTGCCAGCAGTGGCGGACAGTGGGGTGAAGCTTTCTTT; CDR3: CASSGGQWGEAFF
D: -; V: TRBV7-6; J: TRBJ2-7; size: -; DNA: TGTGCCAGCAGCTTTTCGGACGTCTCCTACGAGCAGTACTTC; CDR3: CASSFSDVSYEQYF
D: TRBD1; V: TRBV6-5; J: TRBJ2-5; size: -; DNA: TGTGCCAGCAGTGCCGGGACAGGGGGGTTGGGCCAGTACTTC; CDR3: CASSAGTGGLGQYF
D: -; V: TRBV27; J: TRBJ2-1; size: -; DNA: TGTGCCAGCAGCCTGGGGACTGAGCAGTTCTTC; CDR3: CASSLGTEQFF
D: -; V: TRBV29-1; J: TRBJ1-1; size: once; DNA: TGCAGCGCCCTGGGGGCAGACATGAACACTGAAGCTTTCTTT; CDR3: CSALGADMNTEAFF
D: -; V: TRBV18; J: TRBJ1-2; size: -; DNA: TGTGCCAGCTCAGCGGGACCGGCCCAAATCTATGGCTACACCTTC; CDR3: CASSAGPAQIYGYTF
D: -; V: TRBV10-1; J: TRBJ2-7; size: few; DNA: TGCGCCAGCAGCACAGGGTCCGAGCAGTACTTC; CDR3: CASSTGSEQYF
D: TRBD2; V: TRBV27; J: TRBJ2-3; size: -; DNA: TGTGCCAGCAGTTTACAGCGGGAGACAGATACGCAGTATTTT; CDR3: CASSLQRETDTQYF
D: -; V: TRBV7-9; J: TRBJ1-2; size: -; DNA: TGTGCCAGCAGCTTTGCGACGGACAACTATGGCTACACCTTC; CDR3: CASSFATDNYGYTF
D: TRBD2; V: TRBV27; J: TRBJ2-7; size: -; DNA: TGTGCCAGCAGTTCAGTGGGAGGGCTCGAGCAGTACTTC; CDR3: CASSSVGGLEQYF
D: TRBD2; V: TRBV25-1; J: TRBJ2-2; size: -; DNA: TGTGCCAGCAGTGACAGGACTAGCGGATACACCGGGGAGCTGTTTTTT; CDR3: CASSDRTSGYTGELFF
D: TRBD2; V: TRBV13; J: TRBJ2-2; size: -; DNA: TGTGCCAGCAGCCGGGAGGGTCGAGCGAACACCGGGGAGCTGTTTTTT; CDR3: CASSREGRANTGELFF
D: -; V: TRBV28; J: TRBJ1-5; size: -; DNA: TGTGCCAGCAGTTTTAGAGCCGATCAGCCCCAGCATTTT; CDR3: CASSFRADQPQHF
D: -; V: TRBV10-1; J: TRBJ1-2; size: -; DNA: TGCGCCAGCAGTCCCGGGACCTACTATGGCTACACCTTC; CDR3: CASSPGTYYGYTF
D: -; V: TRBV5-1; J: TRBJ1-4; size: -; DNA: TGCGCCAGCAGCTATTGGCAGTCAGATGAAAAACTGTTTTTT; CDR3: CASSYWQSDEKLFF
D: TRBD1; V: TRBV28; J: TRBJ2-5; size: -; DNA: TGTGCCAGCAGTCTTCAGGGGGCCCTTCGAGAGACCCAGTACTTC; CDR3: CASSLQGALRETQYF
D: -; V: TRBV28; J: TRBJ2-7; size: -; DNA: TGTGCCAGCAGTTTAGGTCAGGGTGGCCACGAGCAGTACTTC; CDR3: CASSLGQGGHEQYF
D: TRBD2; V: TRBV10-3; J: TRBJ2-1; size: -; DNA: TGTGCCATCAGTCCCTCCGGGACTAGTAACTACAATGAGCAGTTCTTC; CDR3: CAISPSGTSNYNEQFF
D: -; V: TRBV9; J: TRBJ2-7; size: -; DNA: TGTGCCAGCAGCCCAGAAGAGGGCACGGCCTACGAGCAGTACTTC; CDR3: CASSPEEGTAYEQYF
D: -; V: TRBV6-5; J: TRBJ1-1; size: -; DNA: TGTGCAGTGTGGGGGGGCGTCACTGAAGCTTTCTTT; CDR3: CAVWGGVTEAFF
D: -; V: TRBV11-1; J: TRBJ1-1; size: -; DNA: TGTGCCAGCAGCTGGCGAGCTGGACGAGGTATTGAAGCTTTCTTT; CDR3: CASSWRAGRGIEAFF
D: -; V: TRBV4-3; J: TRBJ2-7; size: -; DNA: TGCGCCAGCAGCCATGGACAGTCCTACGAGCAGTACTTC; CDR3: CASSHGQSYEQYF
D: -; V: TRBV11-2; J: TRBJ2-7; size: once; DNA: TGTGCCAGCAGCTTAGGGGCAGTGAGCTCCTACGAGCAGTGCTTC; CDR3: CASSLGAVSSYEQCF
D: TRBD1; V: TRBV28; J: TRBJ1-2; size: -; DNA: TGTGCCAGCAGTTTGGGGGATGGGGGGACAGCCGGAGGCTATGGCTACACCTTC; CDR3: CASSLGDGGTAGGYGYTF
D: TRBD2; V: TRBV7-8; J: TRBJ2-7; size: -; DNA: TGTGCCAGCGTCCTCGGGGAGGGCGTCCCCTACGAGCAGTACTTC; CDR3: CASVLGEGVPYEQYF
D: -; V: TRBV5-6; J: TRBJ2-7; size: -; DNA: TGTGCCAGCAGCTCCCTCTCAGCCTACGAGCAGTACTTC; CDR3: CASSSLSAYEQYF
D: TRBD2; V: TRBV13; J: TRBJ2-5; size: -; DNA: TGTGCCAGCAGCTTAGCGGGACTAGCGGGATGGGGGACCCAGTACTTC; CDR3: CASSLAGLAGWGTQYF
D: -; V: TRBV7-9; J: TRBJ1-4; size: -; DNA: TGTGCCAGCAGCTTGGGGGAAGAAAAACTGTTTTTT; CDR3: CASSLGEEKLFF
D: -; V: TRBV30; J: TRBJ2-5; size: -; DNA: TGTGCCTGGGAAAAGGGGACCCAGTACTTC; CDR3: CAWEKGTQYF
D: -; V: TRBV7-2; J: TRBJ2-3; size: -; DNA: TGTGCCAGCAGGGACGGTCGAACCACAGATACGCAGTATTTT; CDR3: CASRDGRTTDTQYF